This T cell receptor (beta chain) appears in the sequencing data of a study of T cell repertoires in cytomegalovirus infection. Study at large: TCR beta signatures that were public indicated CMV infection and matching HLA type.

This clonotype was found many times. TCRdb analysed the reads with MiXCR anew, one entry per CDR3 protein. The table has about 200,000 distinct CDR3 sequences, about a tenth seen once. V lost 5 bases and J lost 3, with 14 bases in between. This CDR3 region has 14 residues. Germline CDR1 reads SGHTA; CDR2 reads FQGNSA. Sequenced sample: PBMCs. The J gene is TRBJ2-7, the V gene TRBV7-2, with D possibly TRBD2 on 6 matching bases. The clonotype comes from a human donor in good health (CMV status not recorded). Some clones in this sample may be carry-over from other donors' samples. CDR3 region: CASSRLTSLYEQYF. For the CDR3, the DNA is TGTGCCAGCAGCCGCCTGACTAGTCTCTACGAGCAGTACTTC.